Presented here are 8 T cell receptor beta chains from one specimen sequenced in a study of PD-L1 blockade in urothelial cancer. TCRdb's table, derived via immunoSEQ multiplex PCR, lists solely in-frame clones and lacks some. Of about 28,000 clones in the sample, roughly 76% were seen once. Sequencing was performed on PBMCs, taken around atezolizumab (anti-PD-L1) treatment. These receptors originate from a man aged 50 or older with urothelial cancer.

V is TRBV27 and J is TRBJ1-5; 11 bases match TRBD1. Trimming cost V 6 bases and J 5 bases; bases outside gene matches: 6. The CDR3 spans 15 residues. From germline, CDR1 is MNHEY and CDR2 SMNVEV (reference sequence). The CDR3 loop is CASSPRGQGDQPQHF. CDR3 coding DNA: TGTGCCAGCAGCCCACGGGGACAGGGGGATCAGCCCCAGCATTTT.

As for this clone: At the DNA level, this CDR3 is encoded by other sequences in the same sample as well. This sequence joins TRBV15 and TRBJ1-1; a possible D gene is TRBD1 (5 bases). The CDR3 totals 17 residues. With 4 bases removed from V and 4 bases from J, the gap between germline ends came to 22 bases. Germline V lookup: CDR1 LNHNV, CDR2 YYDKDF (reference sequence). The CDR3 reads CATSNPSQGGFITEAFF. The CDR3, as DNA: TGTGCCACCAGCAACCCATCCCAGGGTGGTTTTATCACTGAAGCTTTCTTT.

V usage is TRBV11-3 and J usage is TRBJ2-7; no definite D call. The CDR3 loop spans 11 amino acids. The germline CDR1 and CDR2 sequences are SGHNT and YENEEA. The V gene lost 5 bases and the J gene lost 7 bases, with 9 bases spanning the gap. In DNA form, the CDR3 reads TGTGCCAGCAGCATCGGAGAGGAGCAGTACTTC. Translating it yields CASSIGEEQYF.

In this sample, this clone is medium-sized. J is TRBJ1-1 and V is TRBV29-1; 9 bases match TRBD1. This CDR3 has 12 amino acids. Germline CDR1 and CDR2: SQVTM and ANQGSEA. The V gene end was trimmed by 6 bases and the J gene end by 5 bases; junction bases not matched to a gene: 4. The CDR3 here is CSVNDRGTEAFF. The CDR3 DNA follows: TGCAGCGTAAACGACAGGGGGACTGAAGCTTTCTTT.

This chain joins TRBV9 and TRBJ1-3; 8 bases fit TRBD1. Germline V lookup: CDR1 SGDLS, CDR2 YYNGEE. V lost 0 bases, J lost 6 bases, and 5 bases stayed unmatched. The CDR3 runs to 15 residues. The CDR3 reads CASSVAPGGQNTIYF. The DNA of the CDR3 is TGTGCCAGCAGCGTAGCTCCAGGGGGCCAAAACACCATATATTTT.

The J gene is TRBJ2-1, the V gene TRBV19, with 10 bases aligning to TRBD2. Germline assignment: CDR1 LNHDA and CDR2 SQIVND (reference sequence). This CDR3 is 16 amino acids long. V shed 4 bases and J 4 bases; nucleotides not matched to a gene: 7. The CDR3 spells CASSTISGGGYNEQFF. CDR3 in DNA: TGTGCCAGTAGTACCATAAGCGGGGGGGGATACAATGAGCAGTTCTTC.

This clone has more than one count but fewer than ten. This chain links TRBV9 with TRBJ2-5; tentative D call: TRBD1 (5 bases). CDR3 size: 15 residues. CDR1 and CDR2 (germline): SGDLS, YYNGEE. V was shortened by 0 bases and J by 4 bases, with 13 bases between the two germline ends. Written as DNA, the CDR3 is TGTGCCAGCAGCGTAGAAGCAGGGCCGTCAGAGACCCAGTACTTC. As protein: CASSVEAGPSETQYF.

This sequence joins TRBV28 and TRBJ2-7; 12 bases fit TRBD2. The CDR3 extends over 15 amino acids. With 4 bases clipped from V and 4 bases from J, the junction kept 5 bases outside the gene matches. CDR1 is MDHEN and CDR2 is SYDVKM in the germline V gene. CDR3 loop: CASSSSGGGSYEQYV. The CDR3 bases are TGTGCCAGCAGTTCTAGCGGGGGGGGCTCATACGAGCAGTACGTC.